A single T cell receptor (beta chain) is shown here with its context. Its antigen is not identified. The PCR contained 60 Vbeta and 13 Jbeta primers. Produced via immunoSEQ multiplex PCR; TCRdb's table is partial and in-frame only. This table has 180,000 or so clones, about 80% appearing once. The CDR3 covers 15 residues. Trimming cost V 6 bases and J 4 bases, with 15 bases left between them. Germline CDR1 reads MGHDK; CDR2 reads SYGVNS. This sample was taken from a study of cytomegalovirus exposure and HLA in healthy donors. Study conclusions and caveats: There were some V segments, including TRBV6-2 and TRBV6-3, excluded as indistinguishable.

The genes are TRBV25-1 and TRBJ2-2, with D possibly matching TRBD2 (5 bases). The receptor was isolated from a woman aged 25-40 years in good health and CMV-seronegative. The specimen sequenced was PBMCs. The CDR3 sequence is CASRGGLLSTGELFF. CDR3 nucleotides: TGTGCCAGCAGGGGCGGACTCCTGAGCACCGGGGAGCTGTTTTTT.